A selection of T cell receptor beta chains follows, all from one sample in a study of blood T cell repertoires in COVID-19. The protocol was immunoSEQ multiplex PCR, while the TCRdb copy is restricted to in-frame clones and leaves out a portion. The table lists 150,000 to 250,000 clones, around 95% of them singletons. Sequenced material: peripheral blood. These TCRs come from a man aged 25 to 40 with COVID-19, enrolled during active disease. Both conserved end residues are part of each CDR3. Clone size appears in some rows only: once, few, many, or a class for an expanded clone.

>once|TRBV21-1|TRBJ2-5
CASSKDGRVSQETQYF
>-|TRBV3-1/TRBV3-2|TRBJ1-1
CASSHLTEAFF
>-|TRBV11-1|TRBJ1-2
CASSQAAGDYGYTF
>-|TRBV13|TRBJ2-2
CASSRGGDLNTGELFF
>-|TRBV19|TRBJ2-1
CASSIEELAGGSGYNEQFF
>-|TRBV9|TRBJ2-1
CASSAPGQGHNEQFF
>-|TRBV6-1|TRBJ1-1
CASSETTGKNTEAFF
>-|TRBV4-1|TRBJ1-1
CASSQDGDRLNTEAFF
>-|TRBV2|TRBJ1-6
CASTPIRGGGGSPLHF
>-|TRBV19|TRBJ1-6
CASSATGGYNSPLHF
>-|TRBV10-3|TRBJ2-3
CAISETGGLNTQYF
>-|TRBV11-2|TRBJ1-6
CASSFVGGAESPLHF
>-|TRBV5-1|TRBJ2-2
CASSLTGTLYTGELFF
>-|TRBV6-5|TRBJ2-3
CASSPTGSGADTQYF
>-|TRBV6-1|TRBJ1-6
CASSEAPQQGLGSPLHF
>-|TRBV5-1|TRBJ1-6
CASSLTGDYNSPLHF
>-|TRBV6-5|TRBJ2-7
CASSRDRLTYEQYF
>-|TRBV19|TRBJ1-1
CASSITRVPNTEAFF
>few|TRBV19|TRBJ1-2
CASSVPTGGRGYTF